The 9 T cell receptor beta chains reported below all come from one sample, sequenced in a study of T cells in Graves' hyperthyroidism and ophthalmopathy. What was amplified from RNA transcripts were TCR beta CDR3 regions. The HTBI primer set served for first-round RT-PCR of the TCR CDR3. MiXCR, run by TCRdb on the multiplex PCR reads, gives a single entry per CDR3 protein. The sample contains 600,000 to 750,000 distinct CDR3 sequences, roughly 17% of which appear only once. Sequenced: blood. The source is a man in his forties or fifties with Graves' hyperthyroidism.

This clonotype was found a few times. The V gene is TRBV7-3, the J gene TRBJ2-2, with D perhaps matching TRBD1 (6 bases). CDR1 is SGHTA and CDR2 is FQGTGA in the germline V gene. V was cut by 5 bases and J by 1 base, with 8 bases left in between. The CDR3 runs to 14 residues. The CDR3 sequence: CASSKTGNTGELFF. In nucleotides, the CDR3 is TGTGCCAGCAGCAAGACAGGGAACACCGGGGAGCTGTTTTTT.

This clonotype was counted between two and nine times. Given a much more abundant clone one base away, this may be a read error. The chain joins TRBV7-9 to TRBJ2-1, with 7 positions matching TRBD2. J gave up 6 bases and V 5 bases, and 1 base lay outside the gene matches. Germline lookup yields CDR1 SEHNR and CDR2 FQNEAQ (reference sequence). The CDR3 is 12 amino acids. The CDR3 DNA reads TGTGCCAGCAGCCGGACTAGCAATGAGCAGTTCTTC. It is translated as CASSRTSNEQFF.

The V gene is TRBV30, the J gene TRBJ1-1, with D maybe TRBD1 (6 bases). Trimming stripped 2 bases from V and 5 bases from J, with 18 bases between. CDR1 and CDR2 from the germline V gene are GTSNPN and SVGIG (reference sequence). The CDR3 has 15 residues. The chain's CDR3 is CAWSRGGGKETEAFF. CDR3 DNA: TGTGCCTGGAGTCGAGGGGGGGGGAAGGAGACTGAAGCTTTCTTT.

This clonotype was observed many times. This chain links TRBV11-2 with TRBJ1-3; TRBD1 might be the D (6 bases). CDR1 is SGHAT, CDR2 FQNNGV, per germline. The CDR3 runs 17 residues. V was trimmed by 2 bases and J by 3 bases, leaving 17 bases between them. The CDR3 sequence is CASSLSYREISGNTIYF. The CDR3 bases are TGTGCCAGCAGCTTATCATACAGGGAGATTAGTGGAAACACCATATATTTT. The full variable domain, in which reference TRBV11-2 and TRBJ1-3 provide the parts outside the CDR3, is EAGVAQSPRYKIIEKRQSVAFWCNPISGHATLYWYQQILGQGPKLLIQFQNNGVVDDSQLPKDRFSAERLKGVDSTLKIQPAKLEDSAVYLCASSLSYREISGNTIYFGEGSWLTVV.

CDR3 amino acids: CAVGLRQNIQYF. The DNA for the CDR3 is TGTGCCGTTGGACTGAGGCAAAACATTCAGTACTTC. This chain connects TRBV27 to TRBJ2-4; TRBD2 might be the D (5 bases). There are 12 residues in the CDR3. Trimming removed 11 bases at V and 5 bases at J, with 13 bases between. CDR1 MNHEY and CDR2 SMNVEV come from the germline V gene (reference sequence).

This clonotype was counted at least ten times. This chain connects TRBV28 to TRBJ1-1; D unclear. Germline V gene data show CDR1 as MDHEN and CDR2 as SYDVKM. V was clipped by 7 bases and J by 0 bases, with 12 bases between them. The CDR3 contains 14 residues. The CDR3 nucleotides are TGTGCCAGCATGTTAAGTATCATGAACACTGAAGCTTTCTTT. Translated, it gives CASMLSIMNTEAFF.

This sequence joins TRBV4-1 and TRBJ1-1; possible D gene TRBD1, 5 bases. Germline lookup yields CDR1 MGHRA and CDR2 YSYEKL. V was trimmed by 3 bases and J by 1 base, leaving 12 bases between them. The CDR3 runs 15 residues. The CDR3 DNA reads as TGCGCCAGCAGCCAGGTTGACAGCCGGAACACTGAAGCTTTCTTT. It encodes CASSQVDSRNTEAFF.

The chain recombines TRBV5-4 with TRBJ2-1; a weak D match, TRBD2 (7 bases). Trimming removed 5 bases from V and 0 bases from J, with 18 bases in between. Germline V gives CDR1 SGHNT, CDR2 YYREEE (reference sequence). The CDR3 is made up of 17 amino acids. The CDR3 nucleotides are TGTGCCAGCAGGGGGGGGGGGCGGCGGTCCTCCTACAATGAGCAGTTCTTC. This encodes CASRGGGRRSSYNEQFF. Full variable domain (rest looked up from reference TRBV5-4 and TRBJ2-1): ETGVTQSPTHLIKTRGQQVTLRCSSQSGHNTVSWYQQALGQGPQFIFQYYREEENGRGNFPPRFSGLQFPNYSSELNVNALELDDSALYLCASRGGGRRSSYNEQFFGPGTRLTVL.

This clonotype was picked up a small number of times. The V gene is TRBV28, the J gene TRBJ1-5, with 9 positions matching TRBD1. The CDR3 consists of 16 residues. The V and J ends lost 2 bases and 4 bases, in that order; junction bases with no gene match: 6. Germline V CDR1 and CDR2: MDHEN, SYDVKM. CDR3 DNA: TGTGCCAGCAGTTTAGGGGACAGGGCACGAAATCAGCCCCAGCATTTT. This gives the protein CASSLGDRARNQPQHF.